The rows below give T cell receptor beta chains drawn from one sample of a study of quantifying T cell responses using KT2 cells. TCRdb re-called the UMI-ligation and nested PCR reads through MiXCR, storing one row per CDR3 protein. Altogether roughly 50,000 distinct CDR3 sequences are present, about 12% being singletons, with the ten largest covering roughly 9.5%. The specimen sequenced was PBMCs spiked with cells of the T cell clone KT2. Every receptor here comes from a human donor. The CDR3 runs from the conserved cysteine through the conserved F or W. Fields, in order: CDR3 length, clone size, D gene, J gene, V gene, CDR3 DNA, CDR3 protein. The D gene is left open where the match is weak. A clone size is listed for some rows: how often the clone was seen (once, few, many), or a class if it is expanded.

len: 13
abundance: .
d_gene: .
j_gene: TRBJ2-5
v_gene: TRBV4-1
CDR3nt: TGCGCCAGCAGCCAAATCACAGAAGAGACCCAGTACTTC
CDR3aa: CASSQITEETQYF

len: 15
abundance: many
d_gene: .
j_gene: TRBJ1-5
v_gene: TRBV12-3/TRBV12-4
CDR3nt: TGTGCCAGCAGTACGCGGACAGTTAGCAATCAGCCCCAGCATTTT
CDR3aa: CASSTRTVSNQPQHF

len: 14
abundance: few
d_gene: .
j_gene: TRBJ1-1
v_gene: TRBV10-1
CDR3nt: TGCGCCAGCGGAGGGCACAGGAAGAACACTGAAGCTTTCTTT
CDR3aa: CASGGHRKNTEAFF

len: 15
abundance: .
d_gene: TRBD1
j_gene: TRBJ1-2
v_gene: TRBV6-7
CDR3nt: TGTGCCAGCAGTTTCCTTGGACAGGTTTACTTTGGCTACACCTTC
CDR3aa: CASSFLGQVYFGYTF

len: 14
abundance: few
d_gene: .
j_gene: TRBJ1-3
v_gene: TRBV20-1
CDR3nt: TGCAGTGCTAGGCCGCGCCTTTGGGGAAACACCATATATTTT
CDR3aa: CSARPRLWGNTIYF

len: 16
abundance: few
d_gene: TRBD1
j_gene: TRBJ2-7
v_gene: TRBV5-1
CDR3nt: TGCGCCAGCAGCAAAATGGGACAGGCAGACTCCTACGAGCAGTACTTC
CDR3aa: CASSKMGQADSYEQYF

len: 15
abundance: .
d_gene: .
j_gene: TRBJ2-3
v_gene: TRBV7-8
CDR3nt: TGTGCCAGCAGCTTCCGAGTACTTAGCACAGATACGCAGTATTTT
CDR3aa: CASSFRVLSTDTQYF

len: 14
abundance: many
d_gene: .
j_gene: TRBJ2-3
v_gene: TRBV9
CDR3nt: TGTGCCAGCAGCGTTGAGGGGCACACAGATACGCAGTATTTT
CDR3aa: CASSVEGHTDTQYF

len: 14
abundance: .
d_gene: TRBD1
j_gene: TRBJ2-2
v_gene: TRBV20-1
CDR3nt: TGCAGTCTCAGGGGGACAGGGGGCACCGGGGAGCTGTTTTTT
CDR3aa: CSLRGTGGTGELFF

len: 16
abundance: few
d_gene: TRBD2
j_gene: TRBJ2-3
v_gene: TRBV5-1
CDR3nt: TGCGCCAGCAGCTTGGTGGGAGACGGGGGGGCAGATACGCAGTATTTT
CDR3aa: CASSLVGDGGADTQYF

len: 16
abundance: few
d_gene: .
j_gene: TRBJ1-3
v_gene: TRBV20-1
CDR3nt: TGCAGTGCCATAGAGGGGGGACATTTCTCTGGAAACACCATATATTTT
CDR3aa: CSAIEGGHFSGNTIYF

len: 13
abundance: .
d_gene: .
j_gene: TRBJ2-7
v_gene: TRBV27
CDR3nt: TGTGCCAGCAGTCCTTCAACTCTAGAGGTGCAGTACTTC
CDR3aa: CASSPSTLEVQYF

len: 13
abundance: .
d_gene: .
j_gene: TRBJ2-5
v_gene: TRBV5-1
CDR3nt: TGCGCCAGCAGCTTGGGCCTATCAGAGACCCAGTACTTC
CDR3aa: CASSLGLSETQYF

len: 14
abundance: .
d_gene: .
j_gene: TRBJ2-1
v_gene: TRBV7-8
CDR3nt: TGTGCCAGCAGCTTACGACAAGCCTACAATGAGCAGTTCTTC
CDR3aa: CASSLRQAYNEQFF

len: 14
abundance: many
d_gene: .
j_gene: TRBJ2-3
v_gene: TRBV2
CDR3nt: TGTGCCAGCAGTGAAGATTCAGTCACAGATACGCAGTATTTT
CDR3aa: CASSEDSVTDTQYF

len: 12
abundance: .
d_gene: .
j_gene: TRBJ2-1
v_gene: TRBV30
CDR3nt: TGTGCCTGGAGGAAAAGAAACAATGAGCAGTTCTTC
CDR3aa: CAWRKRNNEQFF

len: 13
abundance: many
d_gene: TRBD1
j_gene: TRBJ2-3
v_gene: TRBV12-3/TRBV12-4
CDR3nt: TGTGCCAGCACGACAGGGTACACAGATACGCAGTATTTT
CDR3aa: CASTTGYTDTQYF

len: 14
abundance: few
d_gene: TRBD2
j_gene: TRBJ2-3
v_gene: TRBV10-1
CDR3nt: TGCGCCAGCAGGCCTAGCGGGGGAGGCGTGGGGCAGTATTTT
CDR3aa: CASRPSGGGVGQYF

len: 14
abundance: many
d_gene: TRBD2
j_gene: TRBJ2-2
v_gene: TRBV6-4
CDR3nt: TGTGCCAGCAGTGAGCGGGGGGGCACCGGGGAGCTGTTTTTT
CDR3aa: CASSERGGTGELFF

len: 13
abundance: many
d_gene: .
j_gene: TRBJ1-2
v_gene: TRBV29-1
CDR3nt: TGCAGCGTTGAATCCCTTGCAGGGGACGGCTACACCTTC
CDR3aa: CSVESLAGDGYTF

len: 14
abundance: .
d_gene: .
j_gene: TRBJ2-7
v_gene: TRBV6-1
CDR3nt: TGTGCCAGCAGACCCGGACAGAGGTCCTACGAGCAGTACTTC
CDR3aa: CASRPGQRSYEQYF

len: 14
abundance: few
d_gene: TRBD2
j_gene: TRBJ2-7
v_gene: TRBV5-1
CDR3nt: TGCGCCAGCAGCTTCCTAGCGGGGTCCCACGAGCAGTACTTC
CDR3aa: CASSFLAGSHEQYF

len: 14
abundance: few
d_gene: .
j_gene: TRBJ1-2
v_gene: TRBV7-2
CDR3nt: TGTGCCAGCAGACATGGGGGGACACCCGCTGGCTACACCTTC
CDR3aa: CASRHGGTPAGYTF

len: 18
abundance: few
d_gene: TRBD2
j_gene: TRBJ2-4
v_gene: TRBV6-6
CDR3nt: TGTGCCAGCAGTTACTTACTAGCGGGAGGGTCTGCGAAAAACATTCAGTACTTC
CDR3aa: CASSYLLAGGSAKNIQYF

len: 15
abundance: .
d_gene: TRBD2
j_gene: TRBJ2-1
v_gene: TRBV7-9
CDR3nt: TGTGCCAGCAGCCCTAAGGGAGGGGCCTACAATGAGCAGTTCTTC
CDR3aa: CASSPKGGAYNEQFF

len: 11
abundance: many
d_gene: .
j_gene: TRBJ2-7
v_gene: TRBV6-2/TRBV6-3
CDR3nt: TGTGCCAGCTCCCAGCGATACGAGCAGTACTTC
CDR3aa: CASSQRYEQYF

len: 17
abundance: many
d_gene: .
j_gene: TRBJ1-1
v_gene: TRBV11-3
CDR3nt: TGTGCCAGCAGCTTAGACGGAAGGCCCCCCTCCGGCGCTGAAGCTTTCTTT
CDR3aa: CASSLDGRPPSGAEAFF